This T cell receptor (beta chain) was identified during a study of spatial heterogeneity in lung cancer. Time point denoted: sample taken at primary tumor resection. Researchers sequenced whole RNA taken from tumor, nontumor lung or frozen PBMC without sorting. This CDR3 contains 15 residues. Per germline, CDR1 SGHDT and CDR2 YYEEEE. The V gene end was trimmed by 1 base and the J gene end by 9 bases; junction bases not matched to a gene: 9. TCRdb passed the 5' RACE reads through MiXCR, listing each CDR3 protein once. The table has just over 75,000 distinct CDR3 sequences, about 8.5% seen once; the top ten hold under 8%.

The specimen was PBMCs, collected at surgery. The source is a male donor with early-stage non-small cell lung cancer. V is TRBV5-6 and J is TRBJ2-1, with 8 bases lining up with TRBD1. The CDR3 loop reads CASSLSDRGTGEQFF. The DNA of the CDR3 is TGTGCCAGCAGCTTGAGCGACAGGGGAACGGGTGAGCAGTTCTTC.